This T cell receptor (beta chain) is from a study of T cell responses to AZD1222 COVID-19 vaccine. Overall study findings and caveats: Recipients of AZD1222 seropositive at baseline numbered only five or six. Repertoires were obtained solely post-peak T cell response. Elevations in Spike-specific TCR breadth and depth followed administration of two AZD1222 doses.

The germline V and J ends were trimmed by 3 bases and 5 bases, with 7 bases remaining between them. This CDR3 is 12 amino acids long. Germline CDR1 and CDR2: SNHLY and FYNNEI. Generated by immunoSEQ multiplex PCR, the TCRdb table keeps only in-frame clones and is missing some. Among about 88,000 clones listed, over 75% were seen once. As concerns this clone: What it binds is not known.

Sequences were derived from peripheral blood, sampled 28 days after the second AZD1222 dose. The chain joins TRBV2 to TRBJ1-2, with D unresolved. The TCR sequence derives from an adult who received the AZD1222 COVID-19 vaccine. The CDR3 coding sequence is TGTGCCAGCAGTGAGGAAGGATATGGCTACACCTTC. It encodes CASSEEGYGYTF.